This record looks at one TCR beta chain sequence and its context. What it binds is unknown. Trimming cost V 3 bases and J 5 bases, with 8 bases left between them. This CDR3 has 13 residues. A universal primer site was created by template switching, with the cDNA bearing unique molecular identifiers. From the 5' RACE reads, TCRdb called clonotypes with MiXCR, one entry per CDR3 protein. The data show around 1.7 million distinct CDR3 sequences, about 30% seen once. This sample is drawn from a study of identical twins. Study-wide points: Invariant MAIT and iNKT cells may have partly biased zero-insertion analyses. Memory repertoires showed no such pattern, whereas abundant cord blood beta clonotypes carried fewer insertions.

This chain uses TRBV12-3 or TRBV12-4 with TRBJ1-5; no reliable D call. The specimen was cord blood. The sequence was collected from a newborn girl in good health. CDR3 amino acids: CASSFADDQPQHF. The CDR3 DNA reads as TGTGCCAGCAGTTTCGCCGACGATCAGCCCCAGCATTTT.